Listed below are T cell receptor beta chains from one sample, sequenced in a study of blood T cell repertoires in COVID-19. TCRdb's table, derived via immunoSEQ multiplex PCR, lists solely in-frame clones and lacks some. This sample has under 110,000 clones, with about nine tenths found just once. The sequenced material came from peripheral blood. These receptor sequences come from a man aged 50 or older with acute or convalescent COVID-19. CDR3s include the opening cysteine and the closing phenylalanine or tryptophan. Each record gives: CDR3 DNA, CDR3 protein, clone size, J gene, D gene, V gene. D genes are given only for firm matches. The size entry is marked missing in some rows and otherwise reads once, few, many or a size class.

cdr3_nt: TGTGCGGAGGGACAGCTAGGTAATCAGCCCCAGCATTTT
cdr3_aa: CAEGQLGNQPQHF
clone_size: .
j_call: TRBJ1-5
d_call: TRBD1
v_call: TRBV28

cdr3_nt: TGTGCCAGCAGTCCCCTTGACAGGGGGGCTCATCAGCCCCAGCATTTT
cdr3_aa: CASSPLDRGAHQPQHF
clone_size: .
j_call: TRBJ1-5
d_call: TRBD1
v_call: TRBV27

cdr3_nt: TGTGCCAGTGCCCCCCGGTCTAACTACGAGCAGTACTTC
cdr3_aa: CASAPRSNYEQYF
clone_size: .
j_call: TRBJ2-7
d_call: .
v_call: TRBV19

cdr3_nt: TGCAGCGTTGTCGGTCCACCGAACTATGGCTACACCTTC
cdr3_aa: CSVVGPPNYGYTF
clone_size: .
j_call: TRBJ1-2
d_call: .
v_call: TRBV29-1

cdr3_nt: TGTGCCAGCAGTTTACAGGGAGGGTTGGGCTCCTATAATTCACCCCTCCACTTT
cdr3_aa: CASSLQGGLGSYNSPLHF
clone_size: .
j_call: TRBJ1-6
d_call: .
v_call: TRBV27

cdr3_nt: TGCGCCAGCAGCTTGGCCATAAGACGAGGGACAGGGGGCGCCGAGCAGTACTTC
cdr3_aa: CASSLAIRRGTGGAEQYF
clone_size: .
j_call: TRBJ2-7
d_call: TRBD1
v_call: TRBV5-1

cdr3_nt: TGTGCCAGCAGCTTAGTTTTCCAGGATACGCAGTATTTT
cdr3_aa: CASSLVFQDTQYF
clone_size: .
j_call: TRBJ2-3
d_call: .
v_call: TRBV7-2

cdr3_nt: TGCGCCAGCCGTCAAGGGGGGGCTAATGAAAAACTGTTTTTT
cdr3_aa: CASRQGGANEKLFF
clone_size: .
j_call: TRBJ1-4
d_call: .
v_call: TRBV5-1

cdr3_nt: TGTGCCAGTAAATCCTTCGCGGGCGGCTACGAGCAGTACTTC
cdr3_aa: CASKSFAGGYEQYF
clone_size: .
j_call: TRBJ2-7
d_call: .
v_call: TRBV19

cdr3_nt: TGTGCCAGTAGTATACTCCCGCCGACATCTAACTATGGCTACACCTTC
cdr3_aa: CASSILPPTSNYGYTF
clone_size: .
j_call: TRBJ1-2
d_call: .
v_call: TRBV19

cdr3_nt: TGTGCCACCAGTGATCCGCGGGGGCCCACAGATACGCAGTATTTT
cdr3_aa: CATSDPRGPTDTQYF
clone_size: once
j_call: TRBJ2-3
d_call: .
v_call: TRBV24-1

cdr3_nt: TGTGCCAGCAGCTCAACCTTGGGGCAGAATGAAGCTTTCTTT
cdr3_aa: CASSSTLGQNEAFF
clone_size: .
j_call: TRBJ1-1
d_call: .
v_call: TRBV7-6

cdr3_nt: TGTGCCAGCACCCTAGCCAATGAGCAGTTCTTC
cdr3_aa: CASTLANEQFF
clone_size: .
j_call: TRBJ2-1
d_call: .
v_call: TRBV28

cdr3_nt: TGTGCCAGTAGATCGTCAGGGGGGCCCGAGACCCAGTACTTC
cdr3_aa: CASRSSGGPETQYF
clone_size: .
j_call: TRBJ2-5
d_call: .
v_call: TRBV19

cdr3_nt: TGTGCCACCAGCAGAGAGGCTCTCTCTGGAAACACCATATATTTT
cdr3_aa: CATSREALSGNTIYF
clone_size: .
j_call: TRBJ1-3
d_call: .
v_call: TRBV15

cdr3_nt: TGTGCCAGCAGCCAAAACACAGATACGCAGTATTTT
cdr3_aa: CASSQNTDTQYF
clone_size: once
j_call: TRBJ2-3
d_call: .
v_call: TRBV7-3

cdr3_nt: TGTGCCAGCATAACCTGGGCGGGGAATGAGCAGTTCTTC
cdr3_aa: CASITWAGNEQFF
clone_size: .
j_call: TRBJ2-1
d_call: .
v_call: TRBV12-3/TRBV12-4

cdr3_nt: TGTGCCAGCACCTCAACGGGGGGGCAGGGAGGTCGAGAGACCCAGTACTTC
cdr3_aa: CASTSTGGQGGRETQYF
clone_size: once
j_call: TRBJ2-5
d_call: TRBD2
v_call: TRBV5-6

cdr3_nt: TGCGCCAGCAGCCCGGGACAGGGGTGGGCCTACGAGCAGTACTTC
cdr3_aa: CASSPGQGWAYEQYF
clone_size: .
j_call: TRBJ2-7
d_call: TRBD1
v_call: TRBV4-1

cdr3_nt: TGTGCCAGCAGTTACCCCGCGACAGGGCCCGAGCAGTACTTC
cdr3_aa: CASSYPATGPEQYF
clone_size: .
j_call: TRBJ2-7
d_call: TRBD1
v_call: TRBV6-2/TRBV6-3

cdr3_nt: TGTGCCAGCACTCGGACAGGGTCTAACTATGGCTACACCTTC
cdr3_aa: CASTRTGSNYGYTF
clone_size: .
j_call: TRBJ1-2
d_call: TRBD1
v_call: TRBV6-5

cdr3_nt: TGCGCCAGCAGCTTCGCCAGGAATTCCTACGAGCAGTACTTC
cdr3_aa: CASSFARNSYEQYF
clone_size: .
j_call: TRBJ2-7
d_call: .
v_call: TRBV5-1

cdr3_nt: TGCGCCAGCAGCTCCGGACTAGCGGGGGCCTACGAGCAGTACTTC
cdr3_aa: CASSSGLAGAYEQYF
clone_size: once
j_call: TRBJ2-7
d_call: TRBD2
v_call: TRBV4-3

cdr3_nt: TGTGCCAGCAGCCCCACTCAGGGCCTGGGGACCTACGAGCAGTACTTC
cdr3_aa: CASSPTQGLGTYEQYF
clone_size: .
j_call: TRBJ2-7
d_call: .
v_call: TRBV5-4

cdr3_nt: TGTGCCAGCAGTGTAGCGAACACAGATACGCAGTATTTT
cdr3_aa: CASSVANTDTQYF
clone_size: .
j_call: TRBJ2-3
d_call: .
v_call: TRBV25-1

cdr3_nt: TGTGCCAGTAGCTCAACAGGGGGCGCGGGAACTAATGAAAAACTGTTTTTT
cdr3_aa: CASSSTGGAGTNEKLFF
clone_size: .
j_call: TRBJ1-4
d_call: TRBD1
v_call: TRBV19

cdr3_nt: TGTGCCAGCAGCTTCCGACTTACCCCGGACTACGAGCAGTACTTC
cdr3_aa: CASSFRLTPDYEQYF
clone_size: .
j_call: TRBJ2-7
d_call: .
v_call: TRBV5-5

cdr3_nt: TGTGCCAGAAGCTTACCGGAGTTTGGACAGGGCCACGAGCAGTACTTC
cdr3_aa: CARSLPEFGQGHEQYF
clone_size: .
j_call: TRBJ2-7
d_call: TRBD1
v_call: TRBV5-3

cdr3_nt: TGTGCCAGCAGCTTAGGAAGTACGGGACAGCCCTATGGCTACACCTTC
cdr3_aa: CASSLGSTGQPYGYTF
clone_size: few
j_call: TRBJ1-2
d_call: TRBD1
v_call: TRBV7-6